Given below is one T cell receptor beta chain in context. These data originate in a study of blood T cell repertoires in COVID-19. Study details: T cells, B-cell-depleted T cells, or PBMCs provided the cDNA or gDNA that served as material.

The CDR3 totals 16 residues. CDR1 is SGHRS and CDR2 is YFSETQ in the germline V gene. Trimming cost V 0 bases and J 3 bases; bases outside gene matches: 8. In the authors' methods: For nucleated cells, counts were estimated from reference gene primer amplification. The method was immunoSEQ multiplex PCR; TCRdb's version includes in-frame clones alone and lacks a portion of them. That table supplies the V and J calls and clone size; D and trimming were determined from the DNA. Here the sample spans nearly 300,000 clones, approximately 88% being singletons. Sequencing input: peripheral blood. The rearrangement joins TRBV5-1 to TRBJ2-7; 8 nucleotides align to TRBD1. This sequence was found in a woman younger than 45 who had recovered from COVID-19. CDR3 sequence (DNA): TGCGCCAGCAGCTTGGCCTTGGACAGGGTTGGCTACGAGCAGTACTTC. Amino acid sequence: CASSLALDRVGYEQYF.